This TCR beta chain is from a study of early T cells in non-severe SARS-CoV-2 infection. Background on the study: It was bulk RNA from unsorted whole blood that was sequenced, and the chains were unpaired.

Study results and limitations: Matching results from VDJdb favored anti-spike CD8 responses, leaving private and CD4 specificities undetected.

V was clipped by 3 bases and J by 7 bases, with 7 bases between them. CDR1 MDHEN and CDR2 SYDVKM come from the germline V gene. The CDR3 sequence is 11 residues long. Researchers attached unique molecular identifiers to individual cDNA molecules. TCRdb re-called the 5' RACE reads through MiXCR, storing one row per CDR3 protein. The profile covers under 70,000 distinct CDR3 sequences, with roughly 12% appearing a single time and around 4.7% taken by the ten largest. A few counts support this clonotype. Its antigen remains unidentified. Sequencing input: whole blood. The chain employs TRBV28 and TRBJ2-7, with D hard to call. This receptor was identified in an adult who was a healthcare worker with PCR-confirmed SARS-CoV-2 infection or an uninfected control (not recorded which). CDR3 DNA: TGTGCCAGCAGTTTGCAGTGGGAGCAGTACTTC. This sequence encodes CASSLQWEQYF.